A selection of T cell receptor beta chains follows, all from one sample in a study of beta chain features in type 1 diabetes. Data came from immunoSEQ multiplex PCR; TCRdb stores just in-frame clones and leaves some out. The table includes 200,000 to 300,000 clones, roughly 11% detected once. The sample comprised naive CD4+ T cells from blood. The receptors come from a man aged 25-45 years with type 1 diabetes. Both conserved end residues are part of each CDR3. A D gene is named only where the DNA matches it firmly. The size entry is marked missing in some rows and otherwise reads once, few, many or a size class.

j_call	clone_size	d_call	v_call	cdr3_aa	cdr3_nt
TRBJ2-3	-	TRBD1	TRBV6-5	CASSLQGAGDTQYF	TGTGCCAGCAGTTTACAGGGGGCAGGAGATACGCAGTATTTT
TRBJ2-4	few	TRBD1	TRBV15	CATSRGDRGLVVRAKNIQYF	TGTGCCACCAGCAGAGGGGACAGGGGGCTTGTCGTCCGAGCCAAAAACATTCAGTACTTC
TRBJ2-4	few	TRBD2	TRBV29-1	CSVGSGGPGGIQYF	TGCAGCGTTGGTAGCGGGGGCCCCGGCGGCATTCAGTACTTC
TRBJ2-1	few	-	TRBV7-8	CASSLAGASYNEQFF	TGTGCCAGCAGCTTAGCGGGGGCCTCCTACAATGAGCAGTTCTTC
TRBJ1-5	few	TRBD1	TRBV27	CASSRRGQGEPQHF	TGTGCCAGCAGCCGACGGGGACAGGGCGAGCCCCAGCATTTT
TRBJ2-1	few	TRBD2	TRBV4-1	CASSQGRTSGVFEQFF	TGCGCCAGCAGCCAAGGGAGGACTAGCGGGGTCTTTGAGCAGTTCTTC
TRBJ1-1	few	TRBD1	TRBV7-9	CASSYRGRGTEAFF	TGTGCCAGCAGTTACAGGGGGCGCGGCACTGAAGCTTTCTTT
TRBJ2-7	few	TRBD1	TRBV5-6	CASSRDRGLYEQYF	TGTGCCAGCAGCAGGGACAGGGGACTTTACGAGCAGTACTTC
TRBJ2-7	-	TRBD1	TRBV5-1	CASRGQPRNYEQYF	TGCGCCAGCAGGGGACAGCCGAGAAACTACGAGCAGTACTTC
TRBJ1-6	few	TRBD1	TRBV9	CASSPRTGPSPLHF	TGTGCCAGCAGCCCGCGGACAGGGCCCTCACCCCTCCACTTT
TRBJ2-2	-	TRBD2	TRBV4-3	CASSQDHSGENTGELFF	TGCGCCAGCAGCCAAGATCATAGCGGGGAGAACACCGGGGAGCTGTTTTTT
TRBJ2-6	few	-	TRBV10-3	CAISTGSANVLTF	TGTGCCATCAGTACAGGGTCGGCCAACGTCCTGACTTTC
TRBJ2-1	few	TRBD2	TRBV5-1	CASSLGLAGGIDEQFF	TGCGCCAGCAGCTTGGGGCTAGCGGGGGGGATCGATGAGCAGTTCTTC
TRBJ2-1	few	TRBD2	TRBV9	CASSVTGGVSYNEQFF	TGTGCCAGCAGCGTAACCGGGGGGGTCTCCTACAATGAGCAGTTCTTC
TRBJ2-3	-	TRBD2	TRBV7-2	CASSLGRQRGEYF	TGTGCCAGCAGCTTAGGCCGCCAGCGGGGGGAGTATTTT
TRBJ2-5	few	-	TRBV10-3	CAIRDDTGRETQYF	TGTGCCATCAGAGATGACACAGGTCGGGAGACCCAGTACTTC
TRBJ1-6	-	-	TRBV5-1	CASSLRGTYGSPLHF	TGCGCCAGCAGCTTGAGAGGAACCTATGGTTCACCCCTCCACTTT
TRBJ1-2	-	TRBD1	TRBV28	CASSSPATGEYGYTF	TGTGCCAGCAGTTCCCCCGCGACAGGGGAATATGGCTACACCTTC
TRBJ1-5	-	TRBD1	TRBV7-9	CASSMGTGLSQPQHF	TGTGCCAGCAGCATGGGGACAGGGTTGAGTCAGCCCCAGCATTTT
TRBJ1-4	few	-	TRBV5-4	CASRSQGNEKLFF	TGTGCCAGCAGATCTCAGGGGAACGAAAAACTGTTTTTT
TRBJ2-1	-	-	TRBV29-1	CSVDIGEQFF	TGCAGCGTTGATATCGGTGAGCAGTTCTTC
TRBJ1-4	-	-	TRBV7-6	CASSLMRRSLNEKLFF	TGTGCCAGCAGCTTAATGCGGCGCAGCCTGAATGAAAAACTGTTTTTT
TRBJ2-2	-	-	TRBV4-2	CASSLAAGAGPGELFF	TGTGCCAGCAGCCTGGCGGCGGGGGCAGGTCCCGGGGAGCTGTTTTTT
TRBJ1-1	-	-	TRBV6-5	CASSFRQNTEAFF	TGTGCCAGCAGTTTCCGACAGAACACTGAAGCTTTCTTT
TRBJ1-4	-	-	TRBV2	CATRRASGGEKLFF	TGTGCCACCCGCCGGGCATCAGGAGGTGAAAAACTGTTTTTT
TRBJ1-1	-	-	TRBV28	CASSPRWTEAFF	TGTGCCAGCAGCCCGAGATGGACTGAAGCTTTCTTT
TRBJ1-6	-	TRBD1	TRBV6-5	CASGDRQGGSPLHF	TGTGCCAGCGGGGACAGACAGGGTGGGTCACCCCTCCACTTT
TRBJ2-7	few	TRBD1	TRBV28	CASSESGQATYEQYF	TGTGCCAGCAGTGAATCGGGACAGGCGACCTACGAGCAGTACTTC
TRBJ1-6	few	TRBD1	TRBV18	CASSPQQGVTGDSPLHF	TGTGCCAGCTCACCACAACAGGGGGTAACCGGGGATTCACCCCTCCACTTT
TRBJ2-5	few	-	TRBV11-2	CASSLEGSGETQYF	TGTGCCAGCAGCTTAGAGGGCTCTGGGGAGACCCAGTACTTC
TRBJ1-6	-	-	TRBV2	CASREVNSPLHF	TGTGCCAGCAGGGAGGTTAATTCACCCCTCCACTTT
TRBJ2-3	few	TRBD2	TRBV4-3	CASSQDPAGSTDTQYF	TGCGCCAGCAGCCAAGATCCAGCGGGAAGCACAGATACGCAGTATTTT
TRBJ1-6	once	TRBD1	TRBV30	CAWRPGGAGSPLHF	TGTGCCTGGAGACCAGGGGGCGCGGGTTCACCCCTCCACTTT
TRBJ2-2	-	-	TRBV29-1	CSVGGANTGELFF	TGCAGCGTGGGGGGGGCCAACACCGGGGAGCTGTTTTTT
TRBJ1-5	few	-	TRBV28	CASSPLYRAGQPQHF	TGTGCCAGCAGTCCTTTATACAGGGCGGGTCAGCCCCAGCATTTT
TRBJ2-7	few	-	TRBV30	CAWQLGPVSYEQYF	TGTGCCTGGCAGTTGGGGCCGGTCTCCTACGAGCAGTACTTC
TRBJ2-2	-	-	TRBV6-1	CASAKDRANTGELFF	TGTGCCAGTGCGAAGGACAGAGCGAACACCGGGGAGCTGTTTTTT
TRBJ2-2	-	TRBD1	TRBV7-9	CASKLGQGKIGELFF	TGTGCCAGCAAATTGGGACAGGGGAAGATCGGGGAGCTGTTTTTT
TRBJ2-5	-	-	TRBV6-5	CASSYGGLETQYF	TGTGCCAGCAGTTATGGGGGGTTGGAGACCCAGTACTTC
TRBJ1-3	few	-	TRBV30	CAWTGANTIYF	TGTGCCTGGACAGGCGCAAACACCATATATTTT
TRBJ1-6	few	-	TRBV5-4	CASSLPQPNSPLHF	TGTGCCAGCAGCTTACCACAGCCCAATTCACCCCTCCACTTT
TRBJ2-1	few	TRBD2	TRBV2	CASSVGTSGGPVQFF	TGTGCCAGCAGTGTGGGGACTAGCGGGGGCCCTGTGCAGTTCTTC
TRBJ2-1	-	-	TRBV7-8	CASSLDAAGYNEQFF	TGTGCCAGCAGCCTGGACGCAGCGGGCTACAATGAGCAGTTCTTC
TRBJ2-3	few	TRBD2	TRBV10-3	CAIKGTSGSTDTQYF	TGTGCCATCAAGGGGACTAGCGGGAGCACAGATACGCAGTATTTT
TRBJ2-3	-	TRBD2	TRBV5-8	CASSLEGTRRDTQYF	TGTGCCAGCAGCTTGGAGGGGACTAGGCGAGATACGCAGTATTTT
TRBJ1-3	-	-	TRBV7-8	CASSLLGGSGNTIYF	TGTGCCAGCAGTCTTCTAGGGGGATCCGGAAACACCATATATTTT
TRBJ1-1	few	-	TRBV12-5	CASGGRRTRTEAFF	TGTGCTAGTGGGGGAAGGAGGACCCGCACTGAAGCTTTCTTT
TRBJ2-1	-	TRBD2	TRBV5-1	CASSLFGTRRIGEQFF	TGCGCCAGCAGCTTGTTTGGGACTAGAAGGATCGGTGAGCAGTTCTTC
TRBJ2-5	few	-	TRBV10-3	CAIGGAGETQYF	TGTGCCATCGGAGGGGCGGGTGAGACCCAGTACTTC
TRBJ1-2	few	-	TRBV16	CASSPLAGTNYGYTF	TGTGCCAGCAGCCCTTTGGCAGGGACAAACTATGGCTACACCTTC
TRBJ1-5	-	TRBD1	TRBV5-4	CASSRQGLDQPQHF	TGTGCCAGCAGCCGACAGGGGCTAGATCAGCCCCAGCATTTT